The following is a T cell receptor beta chain sequence with its context. Its binding antigen is unknown. Per-base quality was not reported, and no clone a single base away is much larger than it. The sample originates from a study of blood T cell repertoires in COVID-19 (dated by TCRdb to 2020 to 2022). General notes on the study: Collaborator samples came from the United States, Italy and Spain and covered acute and convalescent phases of COVID-19. The material from the prospective study consisted of cDNA or gDNA derived from T cells, B-cell-depleted T cells, or PBMCs. Subjects who had been exposed to COVID-19, were actively infected with it, or had recovered from it provided the deeply sampled blood TCRbeta repertoires that made up the dataset. A freely available public database, intended as a resource for researchers studying the immune response to SARS-CoV-2, is where the repertoires were released. Samples were obtained from the ongoing ImmuneRACE study (first 160 participants) and from approximately 1,200 subjects provided by 6 global collaborators. A de-identified subject ID, COVID-19 status, age in years and sex were almost always included in the sample metadata. HLA class I and class II types, where available, came from metadata supplied by the sample provider rather than from assay-based typing.

Broader findings and caveats from the paper: Clinical and demographic metadata were provided uncurated, with the amount varying by source and participant.

TCRbeta CDR3 regions were amplified from genomic DNA using the immunoSEQ Assay, a bias-controlled multiplex PCR. As for the original processing: Within the assay, amplification of reference gene primers was used to estimate how many nucleated cells each sample contained. Sequence reads were collapsed and filtered to measure the absolute abundance of every unique TCRbeta CDR3 rearrangement. For each sample, productive Simpson clonality was calculated by taking the square root of Simpson's diversity index across productive rearrangements. This immuneACCESS table, as held by TCRdb, lists in-frame sequences with V and J called but not all clones. Of the missing ones, under half trace to an unresolved V gene in checked studies; the others have no known cause. Clonal size and the V and J genes are those of that table, whereas D and trimming came from the DNA. In all, the sample holds over 100,000 clones, and about nine tenths of those were seen once. The ten top clones hold approximately 1% of the sample.

The collaborating institutions used their own protocols to collect whole blood in K2EDTA tubes. Collaborator samples were shipped for TCRbeta analysis as frozen whole blood, isolated PBMCs, or DNA extracted from either sample type. According to the germline V gene (reference sequence), CDR1 reads MNHEY and CDR2 reads SMNVEV. V and J lose 2 bases and 1 base, and a span of 11 bases separates them. Spanning cysteine to phenylalanine, the CDR3 consists of 15 amino acids. The kept DNA is CDR3 alone, 45 bases in frame from the first base. The receptor's source is a human donor in a cohort sampled during active COVID-19. Sequenced material: peripheral blood. The chain is assembled from TRBV27 and TRBJ1-1, with TRBD1 as a weak D call on 6 bases. The DNA sequence is as follows: TGTGCCAGCAGTTTAGCATACAGGGCGAACACTGAAGCTTTCTTT. It encodes CASSLAYRANTEAFF.